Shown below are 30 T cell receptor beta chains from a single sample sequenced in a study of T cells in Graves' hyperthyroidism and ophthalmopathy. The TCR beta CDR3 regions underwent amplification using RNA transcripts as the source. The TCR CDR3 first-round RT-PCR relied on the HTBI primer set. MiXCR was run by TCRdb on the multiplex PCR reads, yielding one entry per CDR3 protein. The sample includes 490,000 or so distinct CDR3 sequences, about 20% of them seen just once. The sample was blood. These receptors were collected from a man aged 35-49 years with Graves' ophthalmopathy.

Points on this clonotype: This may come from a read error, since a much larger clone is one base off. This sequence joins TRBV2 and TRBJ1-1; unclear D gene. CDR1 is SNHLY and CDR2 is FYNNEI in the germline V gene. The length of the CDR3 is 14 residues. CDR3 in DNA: TGTGCCAGCAGTGAAATGACGGAGAACGCTGAAGCTTTCTTT. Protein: CASSEMTENAEAFF.

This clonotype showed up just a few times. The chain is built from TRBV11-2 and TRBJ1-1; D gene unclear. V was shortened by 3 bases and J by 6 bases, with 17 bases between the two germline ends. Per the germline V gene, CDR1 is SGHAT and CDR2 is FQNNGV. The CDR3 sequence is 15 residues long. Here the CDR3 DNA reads TGTGCCAGCAGCTTGTATACCGGGGTTGGCGCTGAAGCTTTCTTT. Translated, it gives CASSLYTGVGAEAFF. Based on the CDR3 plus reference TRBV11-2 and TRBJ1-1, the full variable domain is EAGVAQSPRYKIIEKRQSVAFWCNPISGHATLYWYQQILGQGPKLLIQFQNNGVVDDSQLPKDRFSAERLKGVDSTLKIQPAKLEDSAVYLCASSLYTGVGAEAFFGQGTRLTVV.

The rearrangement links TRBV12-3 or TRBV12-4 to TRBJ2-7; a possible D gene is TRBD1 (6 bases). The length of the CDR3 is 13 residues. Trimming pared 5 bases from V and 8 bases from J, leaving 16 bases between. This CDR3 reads CASSHRDLRKQYF. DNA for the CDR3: TGTGCCAGCAGTCACAGGGATCTACGCAAGCAGTACTTC.

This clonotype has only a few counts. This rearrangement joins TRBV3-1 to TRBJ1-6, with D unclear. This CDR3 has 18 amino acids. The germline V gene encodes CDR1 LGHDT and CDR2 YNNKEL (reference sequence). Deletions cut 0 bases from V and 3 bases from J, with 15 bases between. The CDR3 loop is CASSQESSTHVYNSPLHF. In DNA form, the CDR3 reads TGTGCCAGCAGCCAAGAATCTTCTACCCACGTCTATAATTCACCCCTCCACTTT.

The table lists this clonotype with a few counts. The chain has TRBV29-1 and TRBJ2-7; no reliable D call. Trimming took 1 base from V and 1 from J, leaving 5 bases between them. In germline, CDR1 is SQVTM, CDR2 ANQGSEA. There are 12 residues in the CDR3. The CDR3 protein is CSVEGDSYEQYF. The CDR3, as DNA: TGCAGCGTTGAAGGGGATTCCTACGAGCAGTACTTC.

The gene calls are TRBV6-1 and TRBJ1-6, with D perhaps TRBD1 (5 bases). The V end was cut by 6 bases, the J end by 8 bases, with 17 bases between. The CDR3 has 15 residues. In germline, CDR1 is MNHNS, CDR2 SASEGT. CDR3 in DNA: TGTGCCAGCAGAAGGCCGACAGAAAAGGATTCACCCCTCCACTTT. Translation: CASRRPTEKDSPLHF.

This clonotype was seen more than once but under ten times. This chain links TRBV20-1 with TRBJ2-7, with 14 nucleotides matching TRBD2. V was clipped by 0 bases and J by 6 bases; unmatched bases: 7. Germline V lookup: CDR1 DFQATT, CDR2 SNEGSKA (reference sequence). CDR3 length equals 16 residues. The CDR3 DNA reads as TGCAGTGCTAGAGATAGAGGAGGACTAGCGGGAGGCGAGCAGTACTTC. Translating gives CSARDRGGLAGGEQYF.

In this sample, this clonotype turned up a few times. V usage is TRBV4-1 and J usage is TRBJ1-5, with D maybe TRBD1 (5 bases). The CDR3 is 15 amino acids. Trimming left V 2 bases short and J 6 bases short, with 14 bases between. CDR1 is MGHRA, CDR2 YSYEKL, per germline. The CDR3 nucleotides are TGCGCCAGCAGCCAAACCCCCGGGACCTCTCAGCCCCAGCATTTT. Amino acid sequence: CASSQTPGTSQPQHF.

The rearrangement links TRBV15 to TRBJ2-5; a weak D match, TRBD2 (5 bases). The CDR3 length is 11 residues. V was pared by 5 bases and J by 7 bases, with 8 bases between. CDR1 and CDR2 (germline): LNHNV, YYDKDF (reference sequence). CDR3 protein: CATSEGRTQYF. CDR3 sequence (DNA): TGTGCCACCAGCGAGGGTCGGACCCAGTACTTC.

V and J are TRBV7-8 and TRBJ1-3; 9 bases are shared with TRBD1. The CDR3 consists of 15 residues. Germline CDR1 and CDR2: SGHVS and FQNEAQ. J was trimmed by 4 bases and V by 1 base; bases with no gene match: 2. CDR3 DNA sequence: TGTGCCAGCAGCTTAGACAGGGGGCGCGGAAACACCATATATTTT. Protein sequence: CASSLDRGRGNTIYF.

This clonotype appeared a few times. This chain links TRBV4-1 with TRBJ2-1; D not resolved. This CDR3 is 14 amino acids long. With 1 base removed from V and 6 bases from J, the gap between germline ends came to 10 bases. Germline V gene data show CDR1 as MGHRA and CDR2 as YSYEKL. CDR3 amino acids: CASSQAMASNEQFF. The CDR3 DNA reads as TGCGCCAGCAGCCAAGCGATGGCTTCCAATGAGCAGTTCTTC.

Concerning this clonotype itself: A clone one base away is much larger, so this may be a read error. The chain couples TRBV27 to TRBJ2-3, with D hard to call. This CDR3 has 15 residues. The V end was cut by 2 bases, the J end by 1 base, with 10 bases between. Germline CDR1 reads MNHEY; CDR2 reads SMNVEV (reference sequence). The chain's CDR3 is CASSLRATGTDTQYF. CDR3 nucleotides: TGTGCCAGCAGTTTAAGGGCTACCGGCACAGATACGCAGTATTTT.

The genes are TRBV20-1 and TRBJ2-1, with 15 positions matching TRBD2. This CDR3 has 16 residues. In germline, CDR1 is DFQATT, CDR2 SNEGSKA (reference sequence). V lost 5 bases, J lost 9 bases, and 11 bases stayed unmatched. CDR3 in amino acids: CSARPGTSGGRGEQFF. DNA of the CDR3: TGCAGTGCTCGCCCCGGGACTAGCGGGGGGAGGGGTGAGCAGTTCTTC.

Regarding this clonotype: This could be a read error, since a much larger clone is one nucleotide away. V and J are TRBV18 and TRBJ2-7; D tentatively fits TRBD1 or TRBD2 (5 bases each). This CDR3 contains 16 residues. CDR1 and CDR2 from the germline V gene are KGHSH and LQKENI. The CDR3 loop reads CASSLTGRVRSYKQYF. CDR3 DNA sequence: TGTGCCAGCTCACTTACGGGACGTGTTCGCTCCTACAAGCAGTACTTC.

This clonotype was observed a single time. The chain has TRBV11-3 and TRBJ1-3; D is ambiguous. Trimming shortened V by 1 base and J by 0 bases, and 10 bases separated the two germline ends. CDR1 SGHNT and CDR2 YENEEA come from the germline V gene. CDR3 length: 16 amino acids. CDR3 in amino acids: CASSLGPRPSGNTIYF. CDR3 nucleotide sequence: TGTGCCAGCAGCTTAGGGCCCAGGCCCTCTGGAAACACCATATATTTT.

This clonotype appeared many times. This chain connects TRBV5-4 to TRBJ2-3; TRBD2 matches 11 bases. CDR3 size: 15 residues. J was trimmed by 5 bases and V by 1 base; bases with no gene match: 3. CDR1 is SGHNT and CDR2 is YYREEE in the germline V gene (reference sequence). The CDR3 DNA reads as TGTGCCAGCAGCTTGTTTAGCGGGGGGGGAGATACGCAGTATTTT. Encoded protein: CASSLFSGGGDTQYF. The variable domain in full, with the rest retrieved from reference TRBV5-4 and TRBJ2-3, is ETGVTQSPTHLIKTRGQQVTLRCSSQSGHNTVSWYQQALGQGPQFIFQYYREEENGRGNFPPRFSGLQFPNYSSELNVNALELDDSALYLCASSLFSGGGDTQYFGPGTRLTVL.

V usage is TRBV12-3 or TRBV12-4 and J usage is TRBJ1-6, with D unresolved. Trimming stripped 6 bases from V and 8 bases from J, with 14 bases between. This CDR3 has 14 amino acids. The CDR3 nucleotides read TGTGCCAGCAGACCCGCCCCGGGGTATTCACCCCTCCACTTT. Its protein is CASRPAPGYSPLHF.

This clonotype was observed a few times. The CDR3 region is CASSQEGRVVNEQFF. CDR3 DNA sequence: TGTGCCAGCAGCCAAGAGGGGCGGGTGGTAAATGAGCAGTTCTTC. The gene calls are TRBV3-1 and TRBJ2-1; D possibly uses TRBD1 or TRBD2 (5 bases each). CDR1 is LGHDT, CDR2 YNNKEL, per germline (reference sequence). The CDR3 has 15 amino acids. V was cut by 0 bases and J by 7 bases, with 13 bases left in between.

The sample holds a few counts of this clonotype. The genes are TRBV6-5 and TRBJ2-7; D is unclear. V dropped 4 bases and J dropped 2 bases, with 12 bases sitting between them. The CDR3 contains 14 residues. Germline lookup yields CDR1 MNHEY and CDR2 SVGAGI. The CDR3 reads CASSSPKGTYEQYF. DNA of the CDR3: TGTGCCAGCAGTTCCCCGAAGGGTACCTACGAGCAGTACTTC.

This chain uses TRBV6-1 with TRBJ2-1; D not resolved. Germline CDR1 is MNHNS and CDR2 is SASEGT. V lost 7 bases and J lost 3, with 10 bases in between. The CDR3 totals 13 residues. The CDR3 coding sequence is TGTGCCAGCACCTCGGCCGACTACAATGAGCAGTTCTTC. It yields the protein CASTSADYNEQFF.

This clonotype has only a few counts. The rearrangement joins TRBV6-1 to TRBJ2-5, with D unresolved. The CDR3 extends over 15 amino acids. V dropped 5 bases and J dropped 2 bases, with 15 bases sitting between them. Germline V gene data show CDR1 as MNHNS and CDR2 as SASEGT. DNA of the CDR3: TGTGCCAGCAGTTACGAGCCACTGGCTCAAGAGACCCAGTACTTC. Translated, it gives CASSYEPLAQETQYF.

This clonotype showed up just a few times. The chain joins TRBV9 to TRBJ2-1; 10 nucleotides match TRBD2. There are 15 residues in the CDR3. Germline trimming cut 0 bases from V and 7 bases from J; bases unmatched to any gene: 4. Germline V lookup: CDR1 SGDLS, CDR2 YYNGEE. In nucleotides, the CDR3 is TGTGCCAGCAGCGTAGGGACTAGCGGACAGAATGAGCAGTTCTTC. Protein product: CASSVGTSGQNEQFF.

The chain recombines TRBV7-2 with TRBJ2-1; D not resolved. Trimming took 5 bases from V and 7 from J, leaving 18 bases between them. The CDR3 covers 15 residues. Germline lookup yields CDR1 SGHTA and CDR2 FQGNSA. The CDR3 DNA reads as TGTGCCAGCAGCAGCAGCGTCGGGCCAACGAATGAGCAGTTCTTC. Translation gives CASSSSVGPTNEQFF.

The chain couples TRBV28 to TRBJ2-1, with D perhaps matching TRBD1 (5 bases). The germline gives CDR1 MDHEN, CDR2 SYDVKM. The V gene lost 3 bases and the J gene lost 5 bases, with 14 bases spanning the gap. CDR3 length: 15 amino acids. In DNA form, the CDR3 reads TGTGCCAGCAGTTTTTCAGGGTACGATAACAATGAGCAGTTCTTC. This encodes CASSFSGYDNNEQFF.

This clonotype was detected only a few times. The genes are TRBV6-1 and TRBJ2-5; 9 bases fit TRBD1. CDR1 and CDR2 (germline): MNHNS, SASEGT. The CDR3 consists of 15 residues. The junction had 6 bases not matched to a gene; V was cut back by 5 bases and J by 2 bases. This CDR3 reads CASSLGTGWQETQYF. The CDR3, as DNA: TGTGCCAGCAGTCTTGGGACAGGGTGGCAAGAGACCCAGTACTTC.

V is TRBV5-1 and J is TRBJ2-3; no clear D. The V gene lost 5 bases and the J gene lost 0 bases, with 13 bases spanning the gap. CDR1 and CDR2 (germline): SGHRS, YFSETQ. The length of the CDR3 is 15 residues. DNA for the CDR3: TGCGCCAGCAGACGGCTCCGTCTTAGCACAGATACGCAGTATTTT. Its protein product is CASRRLRLSTDTQYF.

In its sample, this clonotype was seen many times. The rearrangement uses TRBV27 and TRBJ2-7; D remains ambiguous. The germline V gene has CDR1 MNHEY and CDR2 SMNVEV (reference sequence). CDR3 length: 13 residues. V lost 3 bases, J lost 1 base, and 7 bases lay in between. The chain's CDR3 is CASSFWGSYEQYF. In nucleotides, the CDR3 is TGTGCCAGCAGTTTCTGGGGTTCCTACGAGCAGTACTTC.

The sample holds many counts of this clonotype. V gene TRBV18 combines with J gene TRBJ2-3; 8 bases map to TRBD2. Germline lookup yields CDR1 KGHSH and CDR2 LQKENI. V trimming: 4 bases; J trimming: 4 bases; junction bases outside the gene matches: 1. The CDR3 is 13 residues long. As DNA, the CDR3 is TGTGCCAGCTCACGAGCGGGGGCAGATACGCAGTATTTT. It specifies CASSRAGADTQYF.

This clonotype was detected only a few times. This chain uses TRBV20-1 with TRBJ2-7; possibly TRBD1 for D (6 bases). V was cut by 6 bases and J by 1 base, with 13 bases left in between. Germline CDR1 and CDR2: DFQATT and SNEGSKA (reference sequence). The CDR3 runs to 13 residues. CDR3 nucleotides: TGCAGTGCCCTAACAACAGGGTCCTACGAGCAGTACTTC. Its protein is CSALTTGSYEQYF.

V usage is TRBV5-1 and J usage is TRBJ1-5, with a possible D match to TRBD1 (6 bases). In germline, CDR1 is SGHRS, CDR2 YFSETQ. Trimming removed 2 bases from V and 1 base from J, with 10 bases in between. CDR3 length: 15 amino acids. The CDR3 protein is CASSFQGLSNQPQHF. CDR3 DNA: TGCGCCAGCAGCTTCCAGGGGCTGAGCAATCAGCCCCAGCATTTT.